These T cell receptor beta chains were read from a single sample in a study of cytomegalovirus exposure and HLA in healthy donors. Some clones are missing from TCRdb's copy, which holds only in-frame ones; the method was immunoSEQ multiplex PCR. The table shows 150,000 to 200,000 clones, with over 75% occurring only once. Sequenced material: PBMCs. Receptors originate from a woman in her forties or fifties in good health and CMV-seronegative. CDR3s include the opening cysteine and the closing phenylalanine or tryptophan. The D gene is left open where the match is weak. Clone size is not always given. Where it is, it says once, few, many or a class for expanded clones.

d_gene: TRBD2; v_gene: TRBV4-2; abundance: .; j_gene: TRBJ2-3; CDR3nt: TGTGCCAGCAGCCAGGGACTAGCGGGAGGGGGAGATACGCAGTATTTT; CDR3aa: CASSQGLAGGGDTQYF
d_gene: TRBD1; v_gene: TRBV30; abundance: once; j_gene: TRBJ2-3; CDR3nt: TGTGCCTGGAGTGCCCCAGAGGGGGCAGTCACAGATACGCAGTATTTT; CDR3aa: CAWSAPEGAVTDTQYF
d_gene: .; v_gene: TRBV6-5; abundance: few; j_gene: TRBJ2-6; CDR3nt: TGTGCCAGCAGTTACTCTCGGCGGGCTGGGGCCAACGTCCTGACTTTC; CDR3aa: CASSYSRRAGANVLTF
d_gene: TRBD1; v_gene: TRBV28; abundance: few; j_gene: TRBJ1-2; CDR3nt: TGTGCCAGCAGGGGCCGAGGAGCCGGGACAGGGGGAAATGGCTACACCTTC; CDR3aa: CASRGRGAGTGGNGYTF
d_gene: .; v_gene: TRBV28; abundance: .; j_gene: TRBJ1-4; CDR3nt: TGTGCCAGCAGTTTATATGGGAGGGGGGCAACTAATGAAAAACTGTTTTTT; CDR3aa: CASSLYGRGATNEKLFF
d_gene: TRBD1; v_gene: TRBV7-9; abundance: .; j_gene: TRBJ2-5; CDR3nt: TGTGCCAGCAGCTTAGACAGGGGGCTTATAGAGACCCAGTACTTC; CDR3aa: CASSLDRGLIETQYF
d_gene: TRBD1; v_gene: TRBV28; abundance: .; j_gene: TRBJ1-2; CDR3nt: TGTGCCAGCAGTTCAACGTTAGGAGGGGGCGACTATGGCTACACCTTC; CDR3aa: CASSSTLGGGDYGYTF
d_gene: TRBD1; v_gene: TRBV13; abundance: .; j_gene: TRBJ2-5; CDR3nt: TGTGCCAGCAGCTTAGTTGCCAGGGGGTTAAAAGAGACCCAGTACTTC; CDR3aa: CASSLVARGLKETQYF
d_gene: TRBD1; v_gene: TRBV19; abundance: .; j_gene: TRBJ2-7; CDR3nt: TGTGCCAGTAGTATAGCCGGGACAGGTTCCTACGAGCAGTACTTC; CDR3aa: CASSIAGTGSYEQYF
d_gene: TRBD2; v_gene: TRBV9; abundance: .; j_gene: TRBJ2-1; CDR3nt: TGTGCCAGCAGCGTAGTTGACGGGAGGGCCCACAATGAGCAGTTCTTC; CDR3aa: CASSVVDGRAHNEQFF
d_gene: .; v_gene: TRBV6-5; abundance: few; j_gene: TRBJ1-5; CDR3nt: TGTGCCAGCAGTTACTCTCGCAGAAGCAATCAGCCCCAGCATTTT; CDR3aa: CASSYSRRSNQPQHF
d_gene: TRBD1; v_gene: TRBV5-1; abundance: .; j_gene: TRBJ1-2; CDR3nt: TGCGCCAGCAGCCGACAGGGGGGGAACTATGGCTACACCTTC; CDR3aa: CASSRQGGNYGYTF
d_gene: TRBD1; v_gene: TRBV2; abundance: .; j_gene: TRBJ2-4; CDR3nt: TGTGCCAGCAGGGCGGGACAGGGTGGGCTGTACTTC; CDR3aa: CASRAGQGGLYF
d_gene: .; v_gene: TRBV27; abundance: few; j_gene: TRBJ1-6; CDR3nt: TGTGCCAGCACCCTTCTGAGCTCCTATAATTCACCCCTCCACTTT; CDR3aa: CASTLLSSYNSPLHF
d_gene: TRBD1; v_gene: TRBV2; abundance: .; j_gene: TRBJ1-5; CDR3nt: TGTGCCAGCAGATCGGACAGGGCCTCCGCAAATCAGCCCCAGCATTTT; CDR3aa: CASRSDRASANQPQHF
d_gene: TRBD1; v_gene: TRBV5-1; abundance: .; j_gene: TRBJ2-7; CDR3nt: TGCGCCAGCAGCTTCACAGGGGGGTCCTACGAGCAGTACTTC; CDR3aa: CASSFTGGSYEQYF
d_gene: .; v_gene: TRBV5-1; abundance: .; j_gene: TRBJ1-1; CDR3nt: TGCGCCAGCAGCTTGAGAGGGGGGGGAGCCAATGAAGCTTTCTTT; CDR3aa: CASSLRGGGANEAFF
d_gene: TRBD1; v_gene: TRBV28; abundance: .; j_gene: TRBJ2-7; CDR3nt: TGTGCCAGCAGATCAAGACAGGGGGCCTACGAGCAGTACTTC; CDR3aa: CASRSRQGAYEQYF
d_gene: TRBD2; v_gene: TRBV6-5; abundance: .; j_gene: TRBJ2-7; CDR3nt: TGTGCCAGCAGTTACGGGACTAGCGGCTACGAGCAGTACTTC; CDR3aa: CASSYGTSGYEQYF
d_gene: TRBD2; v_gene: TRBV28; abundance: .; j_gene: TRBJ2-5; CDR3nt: TGTGCCAGCAGAGCGTCGGCCCAAGCGGGAGACCAAGAGACCCAGTACTTC; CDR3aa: CASRASAQAGDQETQYF
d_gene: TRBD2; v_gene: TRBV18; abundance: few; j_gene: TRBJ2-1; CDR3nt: TGTGCCAGCTCACCACTAGCGGGAGGCCAGTCCTACAATGAGCAGTTCTTC; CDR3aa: CASSPLAGGQSYNEQFF
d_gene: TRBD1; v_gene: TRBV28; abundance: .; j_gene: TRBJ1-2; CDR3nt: TGTGCCAGCAGTTTGAGTTTTGGCAGGGGGCTTGGCTACACCTTC; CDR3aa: CASSLSFGRGLGYTF
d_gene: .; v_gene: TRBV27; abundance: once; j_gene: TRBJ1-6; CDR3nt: TGTGCCAGCAGTTTACAGGGGTATAATTCACCCCTCCACTTT; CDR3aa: CASSLQGYNSPLHF
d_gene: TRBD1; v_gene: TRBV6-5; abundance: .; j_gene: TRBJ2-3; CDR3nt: TGTGCCAGCAGTTCCCTTTGGGGACAGGGACGAGATACGCAGTATTTT; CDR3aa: CASSSLWGQGRDTQYF
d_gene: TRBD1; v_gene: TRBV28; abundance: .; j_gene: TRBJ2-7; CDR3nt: TGTGCCAGCAGTGCCGGGACAGGGCGTTACGAGCAGTACTTC; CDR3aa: CASSAGTGRYEQYF
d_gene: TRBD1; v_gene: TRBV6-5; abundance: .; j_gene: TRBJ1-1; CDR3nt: TGTGCCAGCAGTTACTCGACAACAGGGGCAAACACTGCTTTCTTT; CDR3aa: CASSYSTTGANTAFF
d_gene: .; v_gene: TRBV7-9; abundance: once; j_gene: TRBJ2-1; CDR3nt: TGTGCCAGCAGCCCGAATAGCGTTGCACGGAATGAGCAGTTCTTC; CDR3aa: CASSPNSVARNEQFF
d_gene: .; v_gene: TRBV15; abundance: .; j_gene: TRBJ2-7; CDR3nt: TGTGCCACCAGCAGCCCCCAGTTAGGCGGCTCCTACGAGCAGTACTTC; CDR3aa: CATSSPQLGGSYEQYF
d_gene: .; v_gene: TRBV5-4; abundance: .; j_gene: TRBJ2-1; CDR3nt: TGTGCCAGCAGCGAGGGGGGGCTAGCCAATGGCGACTGGCAGTTCTTC; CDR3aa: CASSEGGLANGDWQFF